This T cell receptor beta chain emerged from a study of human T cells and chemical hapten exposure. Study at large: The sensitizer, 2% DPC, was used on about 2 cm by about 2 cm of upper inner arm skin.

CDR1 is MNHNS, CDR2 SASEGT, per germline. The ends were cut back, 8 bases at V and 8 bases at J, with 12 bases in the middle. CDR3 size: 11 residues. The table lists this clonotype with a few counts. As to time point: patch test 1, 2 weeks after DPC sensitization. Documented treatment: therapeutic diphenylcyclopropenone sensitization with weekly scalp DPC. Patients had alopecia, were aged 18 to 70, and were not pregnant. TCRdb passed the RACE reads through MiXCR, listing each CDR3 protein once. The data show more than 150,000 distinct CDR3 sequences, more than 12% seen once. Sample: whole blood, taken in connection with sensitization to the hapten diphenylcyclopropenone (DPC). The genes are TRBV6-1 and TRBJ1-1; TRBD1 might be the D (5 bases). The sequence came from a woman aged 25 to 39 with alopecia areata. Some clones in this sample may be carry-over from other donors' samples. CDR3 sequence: CASLRGREAFF. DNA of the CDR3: TGTGCCAGCCTAAGGGGTCGGGAAGCTTTCTTT.